This T cell receptor (beta chain) was identified during a study of shared T cell receptors in the human thymus. The CDR3 covers 15 residues. Trimming shortened V by 0 bases and J by 0 bases, and 6 bases separated the two germline ends. In germline, CDR1 is MNHEY, CDR2 SMNVEV (reference sequence). Here immunoSEQ multiplex PCR was the method, and the copy in TCRdb shows in-frame clones only, minus some. Altogether about 380,000 clones are present, just under 95% being singletons, with the ten largest covering roughly 0.02%. This receptor was obtained from a human donor. Input material: thymocytes. This chain joins TRBV27 and TRBJ1-5; no clear D. CDR3 bases: TGTGCCAGCAGTTTATCAGGGAATAGCAATCAGCCCCAGCATTTT. Protein sequence: CASSLSGNSNQPQHF.